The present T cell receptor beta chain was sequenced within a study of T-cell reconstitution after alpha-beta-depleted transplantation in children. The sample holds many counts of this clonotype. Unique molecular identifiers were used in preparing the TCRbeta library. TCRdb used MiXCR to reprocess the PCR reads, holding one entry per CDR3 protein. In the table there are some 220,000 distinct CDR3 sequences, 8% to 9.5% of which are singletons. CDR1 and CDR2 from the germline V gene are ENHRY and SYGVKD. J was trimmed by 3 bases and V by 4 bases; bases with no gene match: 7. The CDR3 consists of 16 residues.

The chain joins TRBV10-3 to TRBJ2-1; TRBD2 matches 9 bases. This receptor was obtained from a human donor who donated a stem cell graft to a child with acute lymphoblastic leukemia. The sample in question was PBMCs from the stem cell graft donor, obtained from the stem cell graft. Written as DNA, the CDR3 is TGTGCCATCAGTGTAACGGGGCGGGGGGGCTACAATGAGCAGTTCTTC. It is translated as CAISVTGRGGYNEQFF.